These 22 T cell receptor beta chains share one sample of origin, sequenced in a study of blood T cell repertoires in COVID-19. Method: immunoSEQ multiplex PCR; TCRdb's copy keeps in-frame clones and lacks some. The sample yields a few hundred thousand clones, about 93% seen once. Sequenced sample: peripheral blood. The receptors derive from a woman under 40 with COVID-19, enrolled during active disease.

This clone was observed once. The chain joins TRBV5-1 to TRBJ1-3; maybe TRBD1 (5 bases). V lost 2 bases, J lost 0 bases, and 9 bases lay in between. The CDR3 is made up of 15 amino acids. In germline, CDR1 is SGHRS, CDR2 YFSETQ. The CDR3 here is CASSFQGNSGNTIYF. CDR3 sequence (DNA): TGCGCCAGCAGCTTCCAGGGTAACTCTGGAAACACCATATATTTT.

The chain employs TRBV5-6 and TRBJ2-3; possibly TRBD2 for D (5 bases). CDR1 and CDR2 (germline): SGHDT, YYEEEE. This CDR3 has 13 residues. V lost 4 bases and J 2 bases, leaving 8 bases between the germline ends. The CDR3 DNA follows: TGTGCCAGCAGCCACGGGGTCACAGATACGCAGTATTTT. Protein: CASSHGVTDTQYF. The full variable domain, rest sourced from reference TRBV5-6 and TRBJ2-3, is DAGVTQSPTHLIKTRGQQVTLRCSPKSGHDTVSWYQQALGQGPQFIFQYYEEEERQRGNFPDRFSGHQFPNYSSELNVNALLLGDSALYLCASSHGVTDTQYFGPGTRLTVL.

A word on this clone: One end of the junction does not line up with germline, which may come from a read error. CDR3 in amino acids: CASSPPQGLAKNIQYF. The CDR3, as DNA: TGTGCCAGCTCTCCACCTCAGGGACTAGCCAAAAACATTCAGTACTTC. The chain is built from TRBV18 and TRBJ2-4, with D tentatively TRBD2 (6 bases). The CDR3 length is 16 residues. Germline V gives CDR1 KGHSH, CDR2 LQKENI.

This clone has just one count. J is TRBJ2-5 and V is TRBV12-3 or TRBV12-4; D gene unclear. Trimming pared 6 bases from V and 1 base from J, leaving 9 bases between. The CDR3 loop spans 13 amino acids. CDR3 sequence (DNA): TGTGCCAGCAGCCTACAGCTCCAAGAGACCCAGTACTTC. This gives the protein CASSLQLQETQYF.

The chain couples TRBV30 to TRBJ2-3, with 8 bases matching TRBD2. This CDR3 region has 18 residues. The V segment lost 4 bases and the J segment 5 bases; nucleotides outside the gene matches: 20. The germline V gene encodes CDR1 GTSNPN and CDR2 SVGIG (reference sequence). CDR3 region: CAWNGHGTGGPEGDTQYF. As DNA, the CDR3 is TGTGCCTGGAACGGGCACGGGACGGGAGGGCCCGAGGGAGATACGCAGTATTTT.

CDR3 region: CASSILSRTGVTNEQFF. CDR3 nucleotides: TGTGCCAGTAGTATATTAAGTAGAACAGGGGTGACTAATGAGCAGTTCTTC. This rearrangement joins TRBV19 to TRBJ2-1; 7 nucleotides align to TRBD1. The CDR3 sequence is 17 residues long. V gave up 2 bases and J gave up 7 bases; unmatched junction bases: 14. Germline assignment: CDR1 LNHDA and CDR2 SQIVND (reference sequence).

This clone has more than one count but fewer than ten. The rearrangement joins TRBV10-3 to TRBJ2-5; 11 nucleotides line up with TRBD2. Germline CDR1 reads ENHRY; CDR2 reads SYGVKD. The CDR3 is made up of 17 amino acids. Trimming at V came to 3 bases and at J to 2 bases, leaving 8 bases not matched to a gene. CDR3 loop: CAISDPGGTSGQETQYF. As DNA, the CDR3 is TGTGCCATCAGTGACCCCGGCGGGACTAGCGGACAAGAGACCCAGTACTTC.

The chain recombines TRBV7-2 with TRBJ1-2; 9 nucleotides line up with TRBD1. Germline V gene sequence: CDR1 SGHTA, CDR2 FQGNSA. The junction had 4 bases not matched to a gene; V was cut back by 4 bases and J by 4 bases. The CDR3 sequence is 14 residues long. The CDR3 here is CASSYTGGSYGYTF. In DNA form, the CDR3 reads TGTGCCAGCAGCTACACAGGGGGCAGCTATGGCTACACCTTC.

The V gene is TRBV7-3, the J gene TRBJ2-1; maybe TRBD2 (6 bases). V shed 11 bases and J shed 0 bases, with 14 bases lying between them. Germline assignment: CDR1 SGHTA and CDR2 FQGTGA. CDR3 length equals 14 residues. The CDR3 DNA is TGTGCCTTCTTAAGCGGGTGCTCCTACAATGAGCAGTTCTTC. It encodes CAFLSGCSYNEQFF.

The chain employs TRBV6-1 and TRBJ1-6; D not resolved. V lost 1 base and J 14 bases, leaving 15 bases between the germline ends. The CDR3 contains 14 residues. CDR1 and CDR2 from the germline V gene are MNHNS and SASEGT. Here the CDR3 DNA reads TGTGCCAGCAGTGAAGTGGCTGCCCAGATCACCCTCCACTTT. As protein: CASSEVAAQITLHF.

The chain combines TRBV7-8 with TRBJ2-1; 9 bases are shared with TRBD2. CDR1 is SGHVS and CDR2 is FQNEAQ in the germline V gene. J was trimmed by 8 bases and V by 8 bases; bases with no gene match: 16. The CDR3 spans 16 residues. CDR3 sequence reads: CASSRREGFLLDEQFF. Here the CDR3 DNA reads TGTGCCAGCTCCCGGCGGGAGGGCTTTCTACTCGATGAGCAGTTCTTC.

CDR3 sequence reads: CASSFSRVSETQYF. The CDR3 DNA sequence: TGTGCCAGCAGTTTTTCCCGCGTGTCAGAGACCCAGTACTTC. V and J are TRBV27 and TRBJ2-5; no reliable D call. Germline CDR1 is MNHEY and CDR2 is SMNVEV (reference sequence). There are 14 residues in the CDR3. Between the trimmed V and J ends, which lost 3 bases and 4 bases, there was a span of 12 bases.

The genes are TRBV2 and TRBJ2-3; a possible D gene is TRBD1 (5 bases). The CDR3 runs 16 residues. V was cut by 4 bases and J by 0 bases, with 14 bases left in between. CDR1 is SNHLY, CDR2 FYNNEI, per germline. CDR3 coding DNA: TGTGCCAGCAGTGCCCCTCAGGGCCCTAGCACAGATACGCAGTATTTT. Amino acid sequence: CASSAPQGPSTDTQYF.

This rearrangement joins TRBV6-2 or TRBV6-3 to TRBJ2-3; 10 nucleotides line up with TRBD1. V shed 6 bases, J shed 6 bases, and the junction held 3 bases outside the gene matches. CDR1 and CDR2 (germline): MNHEY, SVGEGT. CDR3 length: 13 residues. The CDR3 reads CASSGQGGDTQYF. DNA for the CDR3: TGTGCCAGCAGCGGACAGGGGGGGGATACGCAGTATTTT.

The gene calls are TRBV28 and TRBJ1-4; 8 bases agree with TRBD1. V lost 4 bases, J lost 7 bases, and 11 bases stayed unmatched. Germline values: CDR1 MDHEN, CDR2 SYDVKM. The CDR3 has 16 residues. The CDR3 region is CASSSPQTGVGEKLFF. Here the CDR3 DNA reads TGTGCCAGCAGTTCCCCTCAGACAGGGGTGGGTGAAAAACTGTTTTTT.

The rearrangement joins TRBV4-1 to TRBJ1-3; D might be TRBD1 (5 bases). V was shortened by 4 bases and J by 7 bases, with 8 bases between the two germline ends. CDR3 length: 12 residues. The germline CDR1 and CDR2 sequences are MGHRA and YSYEKL. The DNA of the CDR3 is TGCGCCAGCAGCCCGGGGGGGAACACCATATATTTT. Amino acids: CASSPGGNTIYF.

The chain uses TRBV6-1 and TRBJ2-1; D remains ambiguous. Per the germline V gene, CDR1 is MNHNS and CDR2 is SASEGT. Trimming pared 4 bases from V and 0 bases from J, leaving 16 bases between. The CDR3 is 17 residues long. The CDR3 sequence is CASSGLQRRSSYNEQFF. CDR3 DNA sequence: TGTGCCAGCAGTGGTCTTCAGCGCCGGAGCTCCTACAATGAGCAGTTCTTC.

The chain uses TRBV7-9 and TRBJ1-1; D unclear. Per germline, CDR1 SEHNR and CDR2 FQNEAQ (reference sequence). CDR3 size: 13 residues. V was pared by 6 bases and J by 6 bases, with 14 bases between. This CDR3 reads CASRTAGTPEAFF. DNA for the CDR3: TGTGCCAGCAGGACGGCAGGCACGCCTGAAGCTTTCTTT.

The rearrangement joins TRBV5-1 to TRBJ2-7; D is possibly TRBD1 (7 bases). The V and J ends lost 0 bases and 3 bases respectively, with 10 bases between them. Germline lookup yields CDR1 SGHRS and CDR2 YFSETQ. The CDR3 has 14 amino acids. The CDR3: CASSLAGGLYEQYF. The CDR3 nucleotides read TGCGCCAGCAGCTTGGCAGGGGGGCTCTACGAGCAGTACTTC.

J is TRBJ1-4 and V is TRBV3-1 (or the pseudogene TRBV3-2), with a weak D call TRBD1 (6 bases). The V end was cut by 3 bases, the J end by 5 bases, with 13 bases between. The V gene's germline CDR1 is LGHDT and CDR2 YNNKEL (reference sequence). This CDR3 spans 15 amino acids. CDR3: CASSHSDSWNEKLFF. The CDR3, as DNA: TGTGCCAGCAGCCATTCGGACAGCTGGAATGAAAAACTGTTTTTT.

The chain is built from TRBV11-2 and TRBJ1-5; D gene ambiguous. The CDR3 contains 12 residues. Germline loops: CDR1 SGHAT, CDR2 FQNNGV. V dropped 3 bases and J dropped 4 bases, with 4 bases sitting between them. The CDR3 region is CASSFPNQPQHF. The CDR3 DNA is TGTGCCAGCAGCTTCCCTAATCAGCCCCAGCATTTT.

The rearrangement links TRBV5-1 to TRBJ2-3, with 7 bases fitting TRBD1. Trimming at V came to 0 bases and at J to 3 bases, leaving 1 base not matched to a gene. The CDR3 is 14 residues long. Germline-derived CDR1 and CDR2 are SGHRS and YFSETQ. CDR3 nucleotide sequence: TGCGCCAGCAGCTTGGGGGGACAGACAGATACGCAGTATTTT. Translation: CASSLGGQTDTQYF.